The clone carrying this T cell receptor beta chain has at least ten counts. RNA transcripts served as template for amplifying TCR beta CDR3 sequences. First-round RT-PCR used HTBI primers; second-round multiplex PCR followed. MiXCR, applied by TCRdb to the multiplex PCR reads, yields one record per CDR3 protein. The sample contains hundreds of thousands of distinct CDR3 sequences, about 24% of which appear only once. These data originate in a study of Graves' ophthalmopathy and Graves' hyperthyroidism. This CDR3 region has 14 residues. The germline V gene has CDR1 MNHEY and CDR2 SVGAGI. Trimming removed 2 bases from V and 3 bases from J, with 10 bases in between.

This TCR derives from a woman in her late teens or twenties with stable Graves' hyperthyroidism. Some clones in this sample may be carry-over from other donors' samples. The sample consisted of peripheral blood. The V gene is TRBV6-5, the J gene TRBJ1-1, with D unclear. The CDR3 nucleotides read TGTGCCAGCAGTTACAACAGTGTGGACACTGAAGCTTTCTTT. As protein: CASSYNSVDTEAFF.